This TCR beta chain was observed in a study of cytomegalovirus exposure and HLA in healthy donors. General study results and limits: Researchers catalogued roughly 150 TCR beta chains as cytomegalovirus-associated.

About this clone itself: The antigen is undetermined.

This CDR3 region has 10 residues. Per the germline V gene, CDR1 is SQVTM and CDR2 is ANQGSEA. The germline V and J ends were trimmed by 6 bases and 15 bases, with 16 bases remaining between them. The primer mix had 60 Vbeta and 13 Jbeta primers. TCRdb's table, derived via immunoSEQ multiplex PCR, lists solely in-frame clones and lacks some. The profile shows 90,000 to 120,000 clones, over 70% of them singletons. This receptor was identified in a man aged 25 to 45 in good health and CMV-seronegative. The V call is TRBV29-1, the J call TRBJ2-3, with no clear D. Sequencing was carried out using PBMCs. CDR3 region: CSVHEAVAYF. DNA of the CDR3: TGCAGCGTCCACGAGGCGGTTGCCTATTTT.